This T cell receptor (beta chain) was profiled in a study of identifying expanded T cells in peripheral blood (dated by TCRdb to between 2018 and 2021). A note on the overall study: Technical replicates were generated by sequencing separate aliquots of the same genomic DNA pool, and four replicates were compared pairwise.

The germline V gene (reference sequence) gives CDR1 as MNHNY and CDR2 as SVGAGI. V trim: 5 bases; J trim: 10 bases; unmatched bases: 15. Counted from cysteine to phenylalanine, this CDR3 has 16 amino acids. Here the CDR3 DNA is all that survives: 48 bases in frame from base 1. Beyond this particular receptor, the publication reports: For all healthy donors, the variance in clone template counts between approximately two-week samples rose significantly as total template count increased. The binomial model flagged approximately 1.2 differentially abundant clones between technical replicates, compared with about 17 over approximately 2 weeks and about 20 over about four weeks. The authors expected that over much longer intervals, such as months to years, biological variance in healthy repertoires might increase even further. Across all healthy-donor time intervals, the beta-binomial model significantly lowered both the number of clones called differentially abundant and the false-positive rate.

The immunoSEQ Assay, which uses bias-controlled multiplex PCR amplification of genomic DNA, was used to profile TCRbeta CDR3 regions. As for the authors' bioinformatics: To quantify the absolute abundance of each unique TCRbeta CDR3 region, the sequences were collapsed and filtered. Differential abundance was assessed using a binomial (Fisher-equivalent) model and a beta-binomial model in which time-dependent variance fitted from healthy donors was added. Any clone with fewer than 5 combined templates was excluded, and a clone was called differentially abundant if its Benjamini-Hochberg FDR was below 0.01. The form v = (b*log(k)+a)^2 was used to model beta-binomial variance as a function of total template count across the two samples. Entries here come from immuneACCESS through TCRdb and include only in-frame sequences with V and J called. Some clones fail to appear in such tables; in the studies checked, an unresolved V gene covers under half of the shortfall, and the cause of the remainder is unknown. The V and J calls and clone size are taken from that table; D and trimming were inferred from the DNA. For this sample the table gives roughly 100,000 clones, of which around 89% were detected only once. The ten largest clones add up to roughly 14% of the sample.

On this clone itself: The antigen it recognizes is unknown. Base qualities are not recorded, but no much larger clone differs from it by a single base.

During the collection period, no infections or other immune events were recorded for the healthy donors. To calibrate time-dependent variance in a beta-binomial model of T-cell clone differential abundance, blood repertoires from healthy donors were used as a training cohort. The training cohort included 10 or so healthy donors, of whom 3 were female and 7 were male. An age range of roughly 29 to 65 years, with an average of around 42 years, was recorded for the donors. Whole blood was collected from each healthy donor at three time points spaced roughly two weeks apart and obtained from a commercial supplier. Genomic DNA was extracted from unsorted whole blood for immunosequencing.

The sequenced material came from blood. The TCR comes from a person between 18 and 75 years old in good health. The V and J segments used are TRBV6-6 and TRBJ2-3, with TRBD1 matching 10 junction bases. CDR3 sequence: CASSRPGQGSLDPQYF. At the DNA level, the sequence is TGTGCCAGCAGTCGGCCGGGACAGGGGTCCCTCGATCCGCAGTATTTT.